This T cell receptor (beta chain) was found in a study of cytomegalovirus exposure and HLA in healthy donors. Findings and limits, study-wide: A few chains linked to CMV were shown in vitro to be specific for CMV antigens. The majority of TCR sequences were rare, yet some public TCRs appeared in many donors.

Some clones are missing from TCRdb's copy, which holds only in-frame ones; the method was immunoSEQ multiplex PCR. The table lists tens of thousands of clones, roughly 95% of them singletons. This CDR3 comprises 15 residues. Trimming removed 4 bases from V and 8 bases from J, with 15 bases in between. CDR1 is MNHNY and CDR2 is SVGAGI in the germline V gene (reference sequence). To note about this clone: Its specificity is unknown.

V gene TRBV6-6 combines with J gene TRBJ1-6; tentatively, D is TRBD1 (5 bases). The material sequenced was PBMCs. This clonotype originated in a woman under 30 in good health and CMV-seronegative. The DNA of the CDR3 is TGTGCCAGCAGTTCCGTCACAGGCTTAGATTCACCCCTCCACTTT. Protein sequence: CASSSVTGLDSPLHF.